A selection of T cell receptor beta chains follows, all from one sample in a study of CD8 T cells in ankylosing spondylitis. Using its own MiXCR run on the 5' RACE reads, TCRdb lists one record per CDR3 protein. Here the sample spans a few hundred thousand distinct CDR3 sequences, over 15% being singletons. Sequencing was carried out using blood, either unsorted or a sorted T cell fraction (not recorded which). These receptors were taken from a male donor with ankylosing spondylitis. Both conserved end residues are part of each CDR3. Each record gives: J gene, V gene, D gene, clone size, CDR3 DNA, CDR3 protein. The D gene is left open where the match is weak. Size values are once, few and many counts, or a class for expanded clones, and some rows have none.

j_gene: TRBJ2-7; v_gene: TRBV7-9; d_gene: TRBD1; abundance: many; CDR3nt: TGTGCCAGCAGCACCTCCCTACAGGGGGAGCAGTACTTC; CDR3aa: CASSTSLQGEQYF
j_gene: TRBJ2-7; v_gene: TRBV10-3; d_gene: TRBD2; abundance: NA; CDR3nt: TGTGCCATCAGTGAGCGGGGGGTAAGGGACGAGCAGTACTTC; CDR3aa: CAISERGVRDEQYF
j_gene: TRBJ1-5; v_gene: TRBV12-3/TRBV12-4; d_gene: NA; abundance: many; CDR3nt: TGTGCCAGCAGTCACAACGGAGGGGCCCAGCATTTT; CDR3aa: CASSHNGGAQHF
j_gene: TRBJ2-7; v_gene: TRBV27; d_gene: NA; abundance: NA; CDR3nt: TGTGCCAGCAGTCCTCAAACAGGGAGCTACGAGCAGTACTTC; CDR3aa: CASSPQTGSYEQYF
j_gene: TRBJ2-7; v_gene: TRBV5-1; d_gene: NA; abundance: NA; CDR3nt: TGCGCCAGCAGCTTGAGAGGGGCCCCCTACGAGCAGTACTTC; CDR3aa: CASSLRGAPYEQYF
j_gene: TRBJ2-1; v_gene: TRBV7-3; d_gene: TRBD1; abundance: few; CDR3nt: TGTGCCAGCAGCTTACGACAGGGGGCAAACAATGAGCAGTTCTTC; CDR3aa: CASSLRQGANNEQFF
j_gene: TRBJ2-1; v_gene: TRBV7-2; d_gene: TRBD2; abundance: NA; CDR3nt: TGTGCCAGCAGCCCGGGAGGGCCCAATGAGCAGTTCTTC; CDR3aa: CASSPGGPNEQFF
j_gene: TRBJ1-5; v_gene: TRBV20-1; d_gene: TRBD1; abundance: few; CDR3nt: TGCAGTGCTAGTGGACAGGGAATTGTACAGCCCCAGCATTTT; CDR3aa: CSASGQGIVQPQHF
j_gene: TRBJ2-2; v_gene: TRBV18; d_gene: NA; abundance: many; CDR3nt: TGTGCCAGCTCACCCGCTGCAATTTCGGAGCTGTTTTTT; CDR3aa: CASSPAAISELFF
j_gene: TRBJ2-1; v_gene: TRBV12-3/TRBV12-4; d_gene: NA; abundance: few; CDR3nt: TGTGCCAGCAGTCCTCCGGAAAGGAGCAATGAGCAGTTCTTC; CDR3aa: CASSPPERSNEQFF
j_gene: TRBJ2-2; v_gene: TRBV4-2; d_gene: NA; abundance: many; CDR3nt: TGTGCCAGCAGCCAAGATCACGGTCGGGCCGGGGAGCTGTTTTTT; CDR3aa: CASSQDHGRAGELFF
j_gene: TRBJ2-7; v_gene: TRBV7-2; d_gene: TRBD2; abundance: many; CDR3nt: TGTGCCAGCAGCTTCACTAGCGGGGAAGCTTACGAGCAGTACTTC; CDR3aa: CASSFTSGEAYEQYF
j_gene: TRBJ1-6; v_gene: TRBV18; d_gene: TRBD1; abundance: NA; CDR3nt: TGTGCCAGCTCACCCGGACAGGATGGTTCACCCCTCCACTTT; CDR3aa: CASSPGQDGSPLHF
j_gene: TRBJ2-2; v_gene: TRBV5-1; d_gene: TRBD2; abundance: few; CDR3nt: TGCGCCAGCAGCACCGGGACTAGCTTGACCGGGGAGCTGTTTTTT; CDR3aa: CASSTGTSLTGELFF
j_gene: TRBJ2-3; v_gene: TRBV2; d_gene: TRBD2; abundance: NA; CDR3nt: TGTGCCAGCAGAAGGACTAGGGGTGCTCGGGATACGCAGTATTTT; CDR3aa: CASRRTRGARDTQYF
j_gene: TRBJ2-1; v_gene: TRBV7-6; d_gene: TRBD2; abundance: few; CDR3nt: TGTGCCAGCAGCATTTCCCAGAGCGGGGCACTCAATGAGCAGTTCTTC; CDR3aa: CASSISQSGALNEQFF